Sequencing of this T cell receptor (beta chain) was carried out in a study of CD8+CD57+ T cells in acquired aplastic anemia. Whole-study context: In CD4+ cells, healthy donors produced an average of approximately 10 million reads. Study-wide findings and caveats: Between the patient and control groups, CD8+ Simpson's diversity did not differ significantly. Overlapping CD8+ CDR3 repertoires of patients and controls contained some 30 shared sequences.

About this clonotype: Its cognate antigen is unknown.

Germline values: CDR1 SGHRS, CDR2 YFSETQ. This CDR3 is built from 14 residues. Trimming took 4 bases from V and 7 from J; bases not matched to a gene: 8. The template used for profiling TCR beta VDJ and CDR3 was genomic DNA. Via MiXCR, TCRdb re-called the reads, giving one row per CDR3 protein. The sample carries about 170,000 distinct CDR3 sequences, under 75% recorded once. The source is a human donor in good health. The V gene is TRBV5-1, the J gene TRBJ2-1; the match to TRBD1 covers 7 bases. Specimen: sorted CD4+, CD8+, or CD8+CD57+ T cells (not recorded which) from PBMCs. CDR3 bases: TGCGCCAGCAGCGTCGACAGGGATTGGAATGAGCAGTTCTTC. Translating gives CASSVDRDWNEQFF.